This T cell receptor (beta chain) was identified in a study of metastatic and nonmetastatic thyroid tumors. About the study: Repertoires from malignant and benign thyroid patients were compared across blood and tumor or nodule tissue.

Original processing methods: The authors used CDR3 differences across clinicopathological groups to build a distant-metastasis classifier for papillary thyroid cancer. TCRdb re-analyzed the PCR reads through MiXCR. The V and J calls follow TCRdb's processing rather than the paper's. The sample lists about 59,000 clones; around 15% were seen once. Prior to thyroid surgery, none of the patients had received any treatment. Whole-study findings and limits: Within blood and tumor, benign nodules reportedly had significantly lower TCR beta diversity than malignant thyroid tumors did.

The CDR3 extends over 15 amino acids. The germline V gene has CDR1 MRHNA and CDR2 SNTAGT. This clone showed up just a few times. Its antigen is undetermined. The junction and the germline gene differ at one end; a read error may be behind it. This sequence joins TRBV6-4 and TRBJ2-6, with unresolved D. The TCR comes from a male donor with papillary thyroid cancer or a benign thyroid nodule (not recorded which). Some clones in this sample may be carry-over from other donors' samples. Sequencing was done on a sample of blood. CDR3 DNA sequence: TGTGCCAGCAGTGACGGGTCCATCCGGGCCAACGTCCTTACTTTC. Translating gives CASSDGSIRANVLTF.